What follows are 14 T cell receptor beta chains derived from one specimen sequenced in a study of T cell clonotyping in hematopoietic cell transplantation. This sample's time point: recipient sample about 28 days before transplant, after cytoreduction. The repertoire was sequenced with immunoSEQ multiplex PCR; TCRdb's copy has only in-frame clones and lacks some. The sample carries tens of thousands of clones, 90% to 97% recorded once. The specimen comprised peripheral blood mononuclear cells, sampled before stem cell transplant. The receptors here all came from a woman aged 45-59 years with acute myeloid leukemia. Some clones in this sample may be carry-over from other donors' samples.

The rearrangement uses TRBV5-1 and TRBJ2-1, with TRBD2 identical over 9 bases. This CDR3 region has 14 residues. V lost 5 bases, J lost 7 bases, and 7 bases stayed unmatched. CDR1 is SGHRS and CDR2 is YFSETQ in the germline V gene. The CDR3 spells CASRRPSGKNEQFF. CDR3 nucleotides: TGCGCCAGCAGGCGGCCTAGCGGGAAAAATGAGCAGTTCTTC.

The V gene is TRBV11-2, the J gene TRBJ2-2, with 9 bases that match TRBD1. V lost 4 bases to trimming and J lost 3 bases; unmatched junction nucleotides: 6. The CDR3 consists of 16 residues. Germline V gives CDR1 SGHAT, CDR2 FQNNGV. As DNA, the CDR3 is TGTGCCAGCAGCTCGCCGACAGGGGGATACACCGGGGAGCTGTTTTTT. It specifies CASSSPTGGYTGELFF.

This chain connects TRBV11-2 to TRBJ2-2, with TRBD1 matching over 9 bases. The CDR3 contains 16 residues. The J segment lost 7 bases and the V segment lost 4 bases, leaving 10 bases of the junction unmatched. In germline, CDR1 is SGHAT, CDR2 FQNNGV. The CDR3 loop reads CASSSTTGTGNGELFF. CDR3 DNA: TGTGCCAGCAGCTCAACTACCGGGACAGGGAACGGGGAGCTGTTTTTT.

CDR3 DNA: TGTGCCAGCATGCAAGCGGGGGATTCCTACGAGCAGTACTTC. Residues: CASMQAGDSYEQYF. The chain carries TRBV27 and TRBJ2-7; 8 bases line up with TRBD2. With 7 bases clipped from V and 1 base from J, the junction kept 6 bases outside the gene matches. The CDR3 has 14 residues. The germline V gene encodes CDR1 MNHEY and CDR2 SMNVEV (reference sequence).

The V and J genes are TRBV2 and TRBJ2-2; TRBD2 matches at 7 bases. From germline, CDR1 is SNHLY and CDR2 FYNNEI. Unmatched junction bases numbered 10, after V lost 4 bases and J lost 2 bases. The CDR3 has 17 amino acids. The CDR3 nucleotides are TGTGCCAGCAGTGTTGGCCTAGCGGAGACAAACACCGGGGAGCTGTTTTTT. Translation gives CASSVGLAETNTGELFF.

The CDR3 sequence: CASRQGLSEAFF. CDR3 bases: TGTGCCAGCCGACAGGGCTTATCTGAAGCTTTCTTT. The chain links TRBV19 to TRBJ1-1; 7 positions agree with TRBD1. CDR1 and CDR2 from the germline V gene are LNHDA and SQIVND (reference sequence). The CDR3 totals 12 residues. V was pared by 9 bases and J by 6 bases, with 7 bases of the junction left unmatched. Filled out from reference TRBV19 and TRBJ1-1, the complete variable domain reads DGGITQSPKYLFRKEGQNVTLSCEQNLNHDAMYWYRQDPGQGLRLIYYSQIVNDFQKGDIAEGYSVSREKKESFPLTVTSAQKNPTAFYLCASRQGLSEAFFGQGTRLTVV.

V and J are TRBV6-1 and TRBJ2-3; no firm D call. Germline CDR1 MNHNS, CDR2 SASEGT. This CDR3 region has 13 residues. V was clipped by 0 bases and J by 7 bases, with 8 bases between them. The CDR3 here is CASSEAQAYTQYF. The CDR3 DNA follows: TGTGCCAGCAGTGAAGCTCAGGCATATACGCAGTATTTT.

V gene TRBV11-2 combines with J gene TRBJ2-7, with D maybe TRBD1 (5 bases). There are 14 residues in the CDR3. Germline loops: CDR1 SGHAT, CDR2 FQNNGV. V lost 5 bases and J 2 bases, leaving 13 bases between the germline ends. The CDR3 DNA reads TGTGCCAGCAGCCTCCAGAGACAGACCTACGAGCAGTACTTC. Translated, it gives CASSLQRQTYEQYF.

The chain combines TRBV11-2 with TRBJ1-1; TRBD1 matches 8 bases. The length of the CDR3 is 12 residues. The ends lost 5 bases at V and 10 bases at J; junction bases unmatched: 6. Germline CDR1 and CDR2: SGHAT and FQNNGV. The CDR3 loop is CASSRGTGGAFF. CDR3 DNA: TGTGCCAGCAGCAGGGGAACAGGGGGAGCTTTCTTT.

This clone appeared once. V usage is TRBV28 and J usage is TRBJ1-1; weak D call: TRBD1 (5 bases). CDR1 is MDHEN, CDR2 SYDVKM, per germline. The CDR3 has 14 residues. V was clipped by 6 bases and J by 1 base, with 12 bases between them. The CDR3 loop reads CASRPGGENTEAFF. The CDR3 DNA follows: TGTGCCAGCAGACCCGGGGGGGAGAACACTGAAGCTTTCTTT.

The chain combines TRBV28 with TRBJ1-1; no firm D call. This CDR3 contains 15 residues. Germline V lookup: CDR1 MDHEN, CDR2 SYDVKM. V was cut by 1 base and J by 6 bases, with 15 bases left in between. The CDR3 DNA reads as TGTGCCAGCAGTTTATTGCTCAGGTTGCTCCCTGAAGCTTTCTTT. This translates into CASSLLLRLLPEAFF.

The chain recombines TRBV18 with TRBJ2-7; tentative D call: TRBD2 (5 bases). V lost 8 bases and J lost 0, with 17 bases in between. This CDR3 has 15 amino acids. Germline-derived CDR1 and CDR2 are KGHSH and LQKENI. The CDR3 DNA sequence: TGTGCCAGCCGGGAACCGGGCCCTAGCTCCTACGAGCAGTACTTC. Protein product: CASREPGPSSYEQYF.

V gene TRBV7-6 combines with J gene TRBJ2-7; D gene ambiguous. The CDR3 consists of 14 residues. Germline assignment: CDR1 SGHVS and CDR2 FNYEAQ. The V and J ends lost 0 bases and 0 bases respectively, with 6 bases between them. The CDR3 coding sequence is TGTGCCAGCAGCTTAGCGGGATTCTCCTACGAGCAGTACTTC. This encodes CASSLAGFSYEQYF.

The rearrangement joins TRBV7-9 to TRBJ1-3; D gene ambiguous. CDR3 length equals 14 residues. CDR1 and CDR2 (germline): SEHNR, FQNEAQ (reference sequence). V lost 3 bases to trimming and J lost 0 bases, with 6 bases between them. CDR3 bases: TGTGCCAGCAGCTTTCAAATCTCTGGAAACACCATATATTTT. This codes for CASSFQISGNTIYF.